This T cell receptor (beta chain) was found in a study of ipilimumab plus nivolumab after autologous stem cell transplantation. As for the study in general: A median of about eight nivolumab and 5 ipilimumab doses were given. Both relapsed and primary refractory DLBCL were included.

Checkpoint therapy with ipilimumab 1 mg/kg began 14 to 28 days after transplant. Through week 26, nivolumab 3 mg/kg IV was given weeks 1, 4, 7, 10, then biweekly. Profiled with immunoSEQ multiplex PCR; TCRdb holds only in-frame clones, not every one. In the table there are approximately 80,000 clones, 83% of which are singletons. Germline V gene data show CDR1 as SGHRS and CDR2 as YFSETQ. V gave up 4 bases and J gave up 3 bases, with 7 bases separating them. This CDR3 is 13 amino acids long. The source material was PBMCs, sampled in a trial of ipilimumab plus nivolumab as post-transplant consolidation. This TCR was sampled from a male donor with diffuse large B-cell lymphoma. The gene calls are TRBV5-1 and TRBJ2-2; D is possibly TRBD1 (5 bases). For the CDR3, the DNA is TGCGCCAGCAGCCCAGGGTACACCGGGGAGCTGTTTTTT. Translated: CASSPGYTGELFF.